The 8 T cell receptor beta chains reported below all come from one sample, sequenced in a study of type 1 regulatory T cells. What these receptors recognize is not known. TCRdb passed the reads through MiXCR, listing each CDR3 protein once. The sample lists under 85,000 distinct CDR3 sequences, about 50% occurring once. Material: cultured non-Tr1 T cells, either the whole culture or a sorted T cell fraction (not recorded which). The receptors were gathered from a human donor in good health.

There are a few counts of this clonotype. The chain links TRBV6-6 to TRBJ1-2; unclear D gene. V lost 6 bases to trimming and J lost 11 bases, with 19 bases between them. There are 13 residues in the CDR3. Germline V gene sequence: CDR1 MNHNY, CDR2 SVGAGI (reference sequence). In DNA, the CDR3 is TGTGCCAGCAGGGAGGGCGGCGTCCTGGGTTACACCTTC. Translated, it gives CASREGGVLGYTF.

The chain combines TRBV29-1 with TRBJ1-1; D is possibly TRBD1 (5 bases). The V and J ends lost 3 bases and 6 bases respectively, with 20 bases between them. From germline, CDR1 is SQVTM and CDR2 ANQGSEA. CDR3 length: 15 amino acids. This CDR3 reads CSVDPHAGRTPEAFF. The CDR3 nucleotides read TGCAGCGTTGATCCGCATGCAGGGCGAACCCCTGAAGCTTTCTTT.

This clonotype was seen only once. An end of the junction differs from the germline gene, which may be a read error. The chain links TRBV12-3 or TRBV12-4 to TRBJ1-1; D is unresolved. The CDR3 length is 12 residues. Here the CDR3 reads CASSSQYTETFF. The CDR3, as DNA: TGTGCCAGCAGTTCGCAGTACACTGAAACTTTCTTT.

This clonotype showed up just a few times. The rearrangement links TRBV5-4 to TRBJ2-3; D could derive from TRBD1 or TRBD2 (5 bases each). There are 19 residues in the CDR3. V was trimmed by 4 bases and J by 0 bases, leaving 24 bases between them. Germline CDR1 SGHNT, CDR2 YYREEE (reference sequence). CDR3 bases: TGTGCCAGCAGCCCCACGGGACGGGCCGAAATTATGAGCACAGATACGCAGTATTTT. Translated: CASSPTGRAEIMSTDTQYF.

The J gene is TRBJ2-1, the V gene TRBV27; a weak D match, TRBD2 (6 bases). V lost 8 bases and J 9 bases, leaving 23 bases between the germline ends. CDR1 is MNHEY and CDR2 is SMNVEV in the germline V gene (reference sequence). The length of the CDR3 is 15 residues. The CDR3 nucleotides are TGTGCCAGCGCCCCGGTACGACTCATCGGGAGTGAGCAGTTCTTC. This translates into CASAPVRLIGSEQFF.

In this sample, this clonotype turned up once. A much larger clone lies a single base off, so this may be a read error. V gene TRBV29-1 combines with J gene TRBJ1-2; 7 bases align to TRBD1. CDR1 SQVTM and CDR2 ANQGSEA come from the germline V gene. The CDR3 covers 12 residues. The CDR3 DNA reads TGCAGCGCCTCGGGGACAGACTACGGCTACACCTTC. Amino acid sequence: CSASGTDYGYTF. The variable domain in full, with the rest retrieved from reference TRBV29-1 and TRBJ1-2, is SAVISQKPSRDICQRGTSLTIQCQVDSQVTMMFWYRQQPGQSLTLIATANQGSEATYESGFVIDKFPISRPNLTFSTLTVSNMSPEDSSIYLCSASGTDYGYTFGSGTRLTVV.

The gene calls are TRBV5-6 and TRBJ2-1; 10 nucleotides line up with TRBD2. Germline V gene data show CDR1 as SGHDT and CDR2 as YYEEEE. Trimming took 1 base from V and 2 from J; bases not matched to a gene: 3. The CDR3 covers 16 residues. The CDR3 nucleotides read TGTGCCAGCAGCTTGTCCCTAGCGGGGGCCTACAATGAGCAGTTCTTC. It is translated as CASSLSLAGAYNEQFF.

This clonotype showed up just a few times. The chain is built from TRBV20-1 and TRBJ1-4; D call uncertain. V lost 3 bases, J lost 6 bases, and 17 bases lay in between. CDR1 is DFQATT and CDR2 is SNEGSKA in the germline V gene (reference sequence). The CDR3 is made up of 15 amino acids. The CDR3 region is CSARGLDALDEKLFF. For the CDR3, the DNA is TGCAGTGCTAGGGGCCTCGACGCCTTGGATGAAAAACTGTTTTTT.